The 19 T cell receptor beta chains reported below all come from one sample, sequenced in a study of identical twins. TCRdb ran MiXCR on the 5' RACE reads and lists one entry per CDR3 protein. The repertoire has hundreds of thousands of distinct CDR3 sequences, about 20% of them found once; the top ten carry less than 15%. Separately, the same data were catalogued under a study of T cells expressing NK-cell markers.

Source material: PBMCs. The receptors come from a woman aged 18-29 years in good health.

This CDR3 reads CSANSGANVLTF. The CDR3 DNA is TGCAGTGCCAACTCTGGGGCCAACGTCCTGACTTTC. The rearrangement uses TRBV20-1 and TRBJ2-6; no clear D. Trimming left V 6 bases short and J 0 bases short, with 3 bases between. Germline V gene sequence: CDR1 DFQATT, CDR2 SNEGSKA (reference sequence). CDR3 length: 12 residues.

The chain recombines TRBV20-1 with TRBJ2-7; D is unclear. CDR1 is DFQATT and CDR2 is SNEGSKA in the germline V gene (reference sequence). Trimming stripped 6 bases from V and 2 bases from J, with 8 bases between. The CDR3 is 11 residues long. Here the CDR3 reads CSAERTYEQYF. DNA for the CDR3: TGCAGTGCGGAACGGACCTACGAGCAGTACTTC.

J is TRBJ2-5 and V is TRBV3-1, with unresolved D. The CDR3 is 14 amino acids. CDR1 and CDR2 (germline): LGHDT, YNNKEL (reference sequence). V was clipped by 0 bases and J by 7 bases, with 12 bases between them. The CDR3 spells CASSQDQVARTQYF. CDR3 nucleotide sequence: TGTGCCAGCAGCCAAGACCAGGTCGCCCGGACCCAGTACTTC.

This clonotype was counted a few times. The chain uses TRBV10-3 and TRBJ2-7, with D possibly matching TRBD1 (5 bases). This CDR3 is 13 amino acids long. Trimming took off 8 bases at V and 4 bases at J, with 15 bases between the two ends. CDR1 is ENHRY and CDR2 is SYGVKD in the germline V gene. CDR3 in amino acids: CAIGRPGAYEQYF. The CDR3 DNA sequence: TGTGCCATCGGGCGCCCTGGGGCTTACGAGCAGTACTTC.

This clonotype was seen more than once but under ten times. The rearrangement links TRBV10-2 to TRBJ2-1; 8 positions match TRBD2. Germline lookup yields CDR1 WSHSY and CDR2 SAAADI. The junction had 4 bases not matched to a gene; V was cut back by 7 bases and J by 2 bases. CDR3 length: 14 amino acids. CDR3 bases: TGCGCCAGCACGAGCGGGAGAGCCTACAATGAGCAGTTCTTC. As protein: CASTSGRAYNEQFF.

The chain is built from TRBV20-1 and TRBJ2-7; TRBD1 agrees at 8 bases. The CDR3 extends over 15 amino acids. After removal of 3 bases from V and 0 bases from J, the junction contained 7 bases not matched to a gene. Germline V gene data show CDR1 as DFQATT and CDR2 as SNEGSKA (reference sequence). The CDR3 coding sequence is TGCAGTGCTAGTCCCCCGACAGGGGCCTCCTACGAGCAGTACTTC. Its translation: CSASPPTGASYEQYF.

In its sample, this clonotype was seen a few times. The genes are TRBV20-1 and TRBJ2-2; D unresolved. This CDR3 is built from 14 residues. The germline V gene encodes CDR1 DFQATT and CDR2 SNEGSKA (reference sequence). V was shortened by 5 bases and J by 0 bases, with 10 bases between the two germline ends. This CDR3 is CSASKDANTGELFF. CDR3 bases: TGCAGTGCTTCGAAGGACGCGAACACCGGGGAGCTGTTTTTT.

The V and J genes are TRBV20-1 and TRBJ2-5, with D unresolved. CDR1 and CDR2 (germline): DFQATT, SNEGSKA (reference sequence). Between the trimmed V and J ends, which lost 5 bases and 0 bases, there was a span of 7 bases. There are 12 residues in the CDR3. CDR3 DNA sequence: TGCAGTGCTCTTTGGAACCAAGAGACCCAGTACTTC. Translation gives CSALWNQETQYF.

This clonotype has only a few counts. V is TRBV4-2 and J is TRBJ2-1, with 8 bases fitting TRBD2. Germline V lookup: CDR1 LGHNA, CDR2 YNFKEQ. The CDR3 runs to 15 residues. V shed 0 bases, J shed 8 bases, and the junction held 6 bases outside the gene matches. In nucleotides, the CDR3 is TGTGCCAGCAGCCAAGAACTAGCGGTCAGGGATGAGCAGTTCTTC. Amino acids: CASSQELAVRDEQFF.

This chain links TRBV24-1 with TRBJ2-1; 8 nucleotides agree with TRBD1. Losses at the gene ends were 4 bases for V and 7 bases for J; bases not matched to a gene: 8. The CDR3 contains 15 residues. Per germline, CDR1 KGHDR and CDR2 SFDVKD. CDR3 in DNA: TGTGCCACCAGTGACCCGACAGGGGCGGGAAATGAGCAGTTCTTC. Its protein product is CATSDPTGAGNEQFF.

This clonotype was detected a few times. This chain joins TRBV3-1 and TRBJ2-5; a weak D match, TRBD1 (6 bases). The CDR3 runs 14 residues. Trimming left V 1 base short and J 6 bases short, with 12 bases between. Germline-derived CDR1 and CDR2 are LGHDT and YNNKEL (reference sequence). CDR3 in amino acids: CASSQAGQGKTQYF. CDR3 sequence (DNA): TGTGCCAGCAGCCAAGCCGGGCAGGGGAAGACCCAGTACTTC.

This clonotype has just a few counts. V gene TRBV20-1 combines with J gene TRBJ2-7; TRBD1 is a possible D gene (5 bases). The CDR3 contains 15 residues. V gave up 0 bases and J gave up 6 bases, with 18 bases separating them. Per the germline V gene, CDR1 is DFQATT and CDR2 is SNEGSKA (reference sequence). In nucleotides, the CDR3 is TGCAGTGCTAGAGATACAAGGCAGGGTGTACGCGAGCAGTACTTC. This gives the protein CSARDTRQGVREQYF.

The chain joins TRBV7-2 to TRBJ2-7, with 7 nucleotides matching TRBD1. Losses at the gene ends were 10 bases for V and 2 bases for J; bases not matched to a gene: 5. CDR1 is SGHTA and CDR2 is FQGNSA in the germline V gene. The CDR3 totals 12 residues. The CDR3 DNA follows: TGTGCCATCCGAGGGGGCGCCTACGAGCAGTACTTC. Protein sequence: CAIRGGAYEQYF.

The chain is built from TRBV9 and TRBJ1-1; TRBD1 might be the D (5 bases). Trimming shortened V by 7 bases and J by 3 bases, and 13 bases separated the two germline ends. The CDR3 length is 13 residues. The germline V gene encodes CDR1 SGDLS and CDR2 YYNGEE. The CDR3 region has the DNA TGTGCCAGCTGCACTCAGGGTGACACTGAAGCTTTCTTT. This translates into CASCTQGDTEAFF.

The chain employs TRBV7-2 and TRBJ2-5; no firm D call. V lost 4 bases, J lost 2 bases, and 14 bases lay in between. Germline V gene sequence: CDR1 SGHTA, CDR2 FQGNSA. The CDR3 runs to 15 residues. Here the CDR3 reads CASSSPRGSQETQYF. Written as DNA, the CDR3 is TGTGCCAGCAGCTCCCCCCGAGGCTCGCAAGAGACCCAGTACTTC.

This clonotype has at least ten counts. The genes are TRBV6-1 and TRBJ1-2, with a tentative D call TRBD1 (6 bases). The CDR3 has 15 residues. V lost 7 bases and J lost 3, with 18 bases in between. Germline values: CDR1 MNHNS, CDR2 SASEGT. The CDR3 protein is CASTPRGALDYGYTF. For the CDR3, the DNA is TGTGCCAGCACCCCTCGGGGGGCTCTAGACTATGGCTACACCTTC.

This rearrangement joins TRBV10-2 to TRBJ2-2; D is unclear. Germline V lookup: CDR1 WSHSY, CDR2 SAAADI. V was clipped by 4 bases and J by 7 bases, with 4 bases between them. There are 11 residues in the CDR3. The DNA of the CDR3 is TGCGCCAGCAGTGGGGACGGGGAGCTGTTTTTT. Its translation is CASSGDGELFF.

The chain employs TRBV25-1 and TRBJ2-7; TRBD2 matches at 7 bases. Looked up from germline, CDR1 is MGHDK and CDR2 is SYGVNS. The CDR3 runs to 13 residues. V lost 6 bases and J lost 4; bases outside the gene matches: 6. CDR3: CASRQTAGYEQYF. Here the CDR3 DNA reads TGTGCCAGCAGGCAAACAGCGGGGTACGAGCAGTACTTC.

The genes are TRBV6-1 and TRBJ2-7, with a weak D call TRBD2 (5 bases). With 4 bases removed from V and 3 bases from J, the gap between germline ends came to 10 bases. The CDR3 sequence is 13 residues long. Germline CDR1 and CDR2: MNHNS and SASEGT. The CDR3 coding sequence is TGTGCCAGCAGTGTACAAAGCGGCTACGAGCAGTACTTC. This sequence encodes CASSVQSGYEQYF.